One TCR beta chain is described in this entry. Its antigen is undetermined. Deep was the level at which the assay was run. Among the unsorted PBMC samples, replicate PCRs used around 270 ng DNA, 30,000 to 35,000 T cell genomes. Libraries were prepared by immunoSEQ multiplex PCR; TCRdb keeps only in-frame clonotypes and omits some of them. The sample shows 450,000 to 500,000 clones, roughly 80% of them seen only once. Recent vaccinations or acute infections were absent in the healthy HIV-negative adult donors. This specimen comes from a study of shared clonotypes between healthy human individuals. Overall study results and limits: Deeper or shallower sequencing was expected to change how clonotypes are shared among donors.

The CDR3 is made up of 13 amino acids. V gave up 7 bases and J gave up 1 base, with 8 bases separating them. The V gene's germline CDR1 is MNHEY and CDR2 SVGAGI. The chain links TRBV6-5 to TRBJ1-5; no reliable D call. This receptor was obtained from a woman aged 40 to 55 in good health. Some clones in this sample may be carry-over from other donors' samples. The material sequenced was PBMCs. The DNA of the CDR3 is TGTGCCAGCACCGCCGTAAGCAATCAGCCCCAGCATTTT. Its translation is CASTAVSNQPQHF.